One T cell receptor beta chain is described in this entry. The data were obtained in a study of CD8+CD57+ T cells in acquired aplastic anemia. Germline V gives CDR1 DFQATT, CDR2 SNEGSKA (reference sequence). The CDR3 loop spans 16 amino acids. V was shortened by 3 bases and J by 0 bases, with 16 bases between the two germline ends. CDR3 and TCR beta VDJ profiling relied on genomic DNA as the template. TCRdb re-called the reads through MiXCR, storing one row per CDR3 protein. This sample has 350,000 to 450,000 distinct CDR3 sequences, with roughly 64% found just once. This receptor was taken from a human donor in good health, serving as a control. The sequencing sample was made of sorted CD4+, CD8+, or CD8+CD57+ T cells (not recorded which) from PBMCs. The chain carries TRBV20-1 and TRBJ2-3, with D perhaps TRBD1 (6 bases). CDR3 amino acids: CSARSTGPGSTDTQYF. CDR3 in DNA: TGCAGTGCTAGGTCCACAGGGCCAGGCAGCACAGATACGCAGTATTTT.